A selection of T cell receptor beta chains follows, all from one sample in a study of neoadjuvant anti-PD-1 for oral cavity cancer. Sequencing used immunoSEQ multiplex PCR; TCRdb keeps in-frame clones, though not all of them. The sample comprises about 79,000 clones, around four fifths of which are singletons, and 3% to 3.5% rests with the top ten. The specimen comprised PBMCs, sampled before nivolumab (anti-PD-1) treatment. The receptors here all came from a person between 40 and 85 years old with oral cavity squamous cell carcinoma. CDR3s include the opening cysteine and the closing phenylalanine or tryptophan. Each record gives: D gene, clone size, V gene, J gene, CDR3 protein, CDR3 DNA. A D gene is named only where the DNA matches it firmly. The size field is filled for only some rows; it gives once, few, many or a size class.

.,.,TRBV5-8,TRBJ2-3,CASSLGPSTDTQYF,TGTGCCAGCAGCCTGGGGCCAAGCACAGATACGCAGTATTTT
.,.,TRBV5-1,TRBJ2-3,CASKQSNDDTQYF,TGCGCCAGCAAACAGTCGAACGACGATACGCAGTATTTT
.,.,TRBV7-2,TRBJ1-5,CASSLEVSRPQHF,TGTGCCAGCAGCTTAGAGGTCAGTCGGCCCCAGCATTTT
.,few,TRBV1,TRBJ2-7,CTSSQVRSYEQYF,TGCACCAGCAGCCAAGTACGAAGTTACGAGCAGTACTTC
.,.,TRBV6-1,TRBJ1-3,CASSEGFFGERPGNTIYF,TGTGCCAGCAGTGAAGGGTTTTTCGGGGAAAGACCCGGAAACACCATATATTTT
.,.,TRBV5-1,TRBJ2-1,CASSLDGAGPMDEQFF,TGCGCCAGCAGCTTGGATGGGGCAGGTCCGATGGATGAGCAGTTCTTC
TRBD1,.,TRBV19,TRBJ2-4,CASSLYRGAKNIQYF,TGTGCCAGTAGTTTGTACAGGGGAGCCAAAAACATTCAGTACTTC
TRBD2,.,TRBV4-2,TRBJ2-7,CASSSGGYEQYF,TGTGCCAGCAGTTCGGGGGGTTACGAGCAGTACTTC
TRBD2,.,TRBV9,TRBJ2-1,CASSVSGGANYNEQFF,TGTGCCAGCAGCGTTAGCGGGGGGGCTAACTACAATGAGCAGTTCTTC
.,.,TRBV11-3,TRBJ2-1,CASSLGRVTYNEQFF,TGTGCCAGCAGCTTAGGACGGGTAACCTACAATGAGCAGTTCTTC
TRBD2,.,TRBV4-1,TRBJ2-7,CASSQVFNRGGGSYEQYF,TGCGCCAGCAGCCAAGTTTTCAATCGCGGCGGGGGATCCTACGAGCAGTACTTC
.,.,TRBV5-1,TRBJ1-3,CASSPGTVSGNTIYF,TGCGCCAGCAGCCCCGGGACGGTCTCTGGAAACACCATATATTTT
TRBD1,once,TRBV6-1,TRBJ2-1,CASSESGQGVLEQFF,TGTGCCAGCAGTGAATCGGGACAGGGGGTATTGGAGCAGTTCTTC
.,few,TRBV5-4,TRBJ1-2,CASSLPGANYGYTF,TGTGCCAGCAGCTTGCCAGGAGCTAACTATGGCTACACCTTC
.,.,TRBV11-2,TRBJ2-2,CASSPHQGLSGELFF,TGTGCCAGCAGCCCCCACCAGGGACTGTCCGGGGAGCTGTTTTTT
.,.,TRBV19,TRBJ2-4,CASTSLAKNIQYF,TGTGCCAGTACCAGCCTAGCCAAAAACATTCAGTACTTC
.,.,TRBV27,TRBJ2-5,CASSSWDTQETQYF,TGTGCCAGCAGTTCCTGGGACACCCAAGAGACCCAGTACTTC
.,.,TRBV4-2,TRBJ1-1,CASSQEIPNTEAFF,TGTGCCAGCAGCCAAGAAATCCCGAACACTGAAGCTTTCTTT
.,.,TRBV5-4,TRBJ2-1,CASSLVGTPREQFF,TGTGCCAGCAGCTTGGTAGGGACTCCTCGTGAGCAGTTCTTC
TRBD2,.,TRBV6-6,TRBJ2-3,CASSYGAGVVDTQYF,TGTGCCAGCAGTTACGGAGCGGGAGTGGTGGATACGCAGTATTTT
.,.,TRBV28,TRBJ2-7,CASSLSQSYEQYF,TGTGCCAGCAGTTTGTCACAGTCCTACGAGCAGTACTTC
.,.,TRBV4-1,TRBJ1-5,CASSQGIGGINQPQHF,TGCGCCAGCAGCCAAGGGATCGGGGGAATCAATCAGCCCCAGCATTTT
.,once,TRBV19,TRBJ1-5,CASSMAEGPTQHF,TGTGCCAGTAGTATGGCGGAAGGTCCTACCCAGCATTTT
.,.,TRBV9,TRBJ1-1,CASSDLRRNTEAFF,TGTGCCAGCAGCGACCTGCGGAGGAACACTGAAGCTTTCTTT
.,.,TRBV5-1,TRBJ2-5,CASSPGQGQGETQYF,TGCGCCAGCAGCCCGGGGCAGGGGCAGGGAGAGACCCAGTACTTC
TRBD1,.,TRBV7-3,TRBJ2-2,CASGTGNGELFF,TGTGCCAGCGGGACAGGGAACGGGGAGCTGTTTTTT
.,.,TRBV7-2,TRBJ2-1,CASSLASGGRNEQFF,TGTGCCAGCAGCTTAGCTAGCGGAGGTCGCAATGAGCAGTTCTTC
.,.,TRBV11-3,TRBJ2-7,CASSPGGGSDEQYF,TGTGCCAGCAGCCCGGGTGGGGGAAGCGACGAGCAGTACTTC
TRBD2,once,TRBV29-1,TRBJ2-2,CSVGLAGRNTGELFF,TGCAGCGTGGGACTAGCGGGGAGGAACACCGGGGAGCTGTTTTTT
.,.,TRBV4-1,TRBJ1-5,CASSERYIYSNQPQHF,TGCGCCAGCAGCGAAAGGTACATCTATAGCAATCAGCCCCAGCATTTT